A selection of T cell receptor beta chains follows, all from one sample in a study of T cell repertoires in cytomegalovirus infection. TCRdb called the reads again in MiXCR, with one record for every CDR3 protein. This table holds under 300,000 distinct CDR3 sequences, approximately 22% found once. These receptors have no known antigen. The material sequenced was cultured PBMCs, taken from culture after CMV antigen stimulation. Source of these receptors: a human donor in good health (CMV status not recorded). Some clones in this sample may be carry-over from other donors' samples. Each CDR3 is given with its conserved first and last residue. D genes are given only for firm matches. A clone size is listed for some rows: how often the clone was seen (once, few, many), or a class if it is expanded.

v_gene: TRBV12-3/TRBV12-4
d_gene: -
abundance: -
j_gene: TRBJ1-1
CDR3aa: CASSWGIGTEAFF
CDR3nt: TGTGCCAGCAGTTGGGGCATAGGAACTGAAGCTTTCTTT

v_gene: TRBV6-6
d_gene: TRBD2
abundance: many
j_gene: TRBJ2-2
CDR3aa: CASTLSGRGTGELFF
CDR3nt: TGTGCCAGCACCCTTAGCGGGAGGGGGACCGGGGAGCTGTTTTTT

v_gene: TRBV6-1
d_gene: -
abundance: -
j_gene: TRBJ2-3
CDR3aa: CASSVSGTNTDTQYF
CDR3nt: TGTGCCAGCAGTGTCAGCGGGACAAACACAGATACGCAGTATTTT

v_gene: TRBV7-6
d_gene: TRBD1
abundance: -
j_gene: TRBJ1-2
CDR3aa: CASSLDRADYGYTF
CDR3nt: TGTGCCAGCAGTTTAGACAGGGCGGACTATGGCTACACCTTC

v_gene: TRBV12-3/TRBV12-4
d_gene: TRBD1
abundance: few
j_gene: TRBJ2-7
CDR3aa: CASSFRDSAYEQYF
CDR3nt: TGTGCCAGCAGTTTCAGGGACAGCGCCTACGAGCAGTACTTC

v_gene: TRBV28
d_gene: TRBD1
abundance: many
j_gene: TRBJ1-6
CDR3aa: CASRSGQLASPLHF
CDR3nt: TGTGCCAGCAGGTCGGGACAGCTTGCTTCACCCCTCCACTTT

v_gene: TRBV2
d_gene: TRBD1
abundance: -
j_gene: TRBJ1-6
CDR3aa: CASSETGNNSPLHF
CDR3nt: TGTGCCAGCAGTGAGACAGGGAATAATTCACCCCTCCACTTT

v_gene: TRBV28
d_gene: -
abundance: -
j_gene: TRBJ2-3
CDR3aa: CASSLQPLGTDTQYF
CDR3nt: TGTGCCAGCAGTTTACAGCCTTTGGGGACAGATACGCAGTATTTT

v_gene: TRBV7-6
d_gene: -
abundance: many
j_gene: TRBJ2-3
CDR3aa: CASSKYQGLSDTQYF
CDR3nt: TGTGCCAGCAGCAAATACCAGGGGTTATCAGATACGCAGTATTTT

v_gene: TRBV27
d_gene: -
abundance: -
j_gene: TRBJ1-2
CDR3aa: CASRGTHYGYTF
CDR3nt: TGTGCCAGCCGCGGGACACACTATGGCTACACCTTC

v_gene: TRBV7-3
d_gene: TRBD2
abundance: -
j_gene: TRBJ2-5
CDR3aa: CASSELAGVSETQYF
CDR3nt: TGTGCCAGCAGCGAACTAGCGGGAGTGAGTGAGACCCAGTACTTC

v_gene: TRBV7-4
d_gene: -
abundance: -
j_gene: TRBJ2-6
CDR3aa: CASSFTAGANVLTF
CDR3nt: TGTGCCAGCAGCTTTACTGCTGGGGCCAACGTCCTGACTTTC

v_gene: TRBV7-9
d_gene: TRBD2
abundance: few
j_gene: TRBJ2-5
CDR3aa: CASSLALSLAGRETQYF
CDR3nt: TGTGCCAGCAGCTTAGCGCTATCACTAGCGGGCAGAGAGACCCAGTACTTC

v_gene: TRBV7-2
d_gene: -
abundance: many
j_gene: TRBJ2-1
CDR3aa: CASSFSESSYNEQFF
CDR3nt: TGTGCCAGCAGCTTTTCAGAGAGCTCCTACAATGAGCAGTTCTTC

v_gene: TRBV4-1
d_gene: TRBD1
abundance: many
j_gene: TRBJ1-2
CDR3aa: CASSQPGQVANYGYTF
CDR3nt: TGCGCCAGCAGCCAACCCGGACAGGTAGCTAACTATGGCTACACCTTC

v_gene: TRBV5-1
d_gene: TRBD1
abundance: -
j_gene: TRBJ1-6
CDR3aa: CASRQGANNSPLHF
CDR3nt: TGCGCCAGCAGACAGGGGGCGAATAATTCACCCCTCCACTTT

v_gene: TRBV10-3
d_gene: -
abundance: -
j_gene: TRBJ2-1
CDR3aa: CAIGGTDFPNEQFF
CDR3nt: TGTGCCATCGGGGGGACGGACTTTCCCAATGAGCAGTTCTTC

v_gene: TRBV7-2
d_gene: -
abundance: -
j_gene: TRBJ2-4
CDR3aa: CASSLRIGWSGNIQYF
CDR3nt: TGTGCCAGCAGCTTAAGGATCGGATGGAGCGGGAACATTCAGTACTTC

v_gene: TRBV29-1
d_gene: TRBD2
abundance: -
j_gene: TRBJ2-5
CDR3aa: CSVVGGRLAGETQYF
CDR3nt: TGCAGCGTTGTTGGCGGGAGGTTGGCTGGGGAGACCCAGTACTTC

v_gene: TRBV7-2
d_gene: -
abundance: many
j_gene: TRBJ1-5
CDR3aa: CASSLDGLPQHF
CDR3nt: TGTGCCAGCAGCTTAGACGGGTTGCCCCAGCATTTT

v_gene: TRBV7-9
d_gene: -
abundance: few
j_gene: TRBJ2-3
CDR3aa: CASSFPTSSATDTQYF
CDR3nt: TGTGCCAGCAGCTTCCCGACTTCTAGCGCGACAGATACGCAGTATTTT

v_gene: TRBV19
d_gene: TRBD2
abundance: -
j_gene: TRBJ2-1
CDR3aa: CASSIGLAGGEQFF
CDR3nt: TGTGCCAGTAGTATAGGCCTAGCGGGTGGAGAGCAGTTCTTC

v_gene: TRBV19
d_gene: -
abundance: -
j_gene: TRBJ2-3
CDR3aa: CASSRDSTDTQYF
CDR3nt: TGTGCCAGTAGTAGGGACAGCACAGATACGCAGTATTTT

v_gene: TRBV7-2
d_gene: TRBD2
abundance: many
j_gene: TRBJ2-5
CDR3aa: CASSPQAGGLETQYF
CDR3nt: TGTGCCAGCAGCCCACAAGCGGGAGGGTTGGAGACCCAGTACTTC

v_gene: TRBV11-2
d_gene: TRBD1
abundance: -
j_gene: TRBJ1-2
CDR3aa: CASSRDRGEGYTF
CDR3nt: TGTGCCAGCAGCAGAGACAGGGGAGAAGGCTACACCTTC

v_gene: TRBV7-3
d_gene: -
abundance: many
j_gene: TRBJ2-1
CDR3aa: CASAPGPGAYNEQFF
CDR3nt: TGTGCCAGCGCCCCAGGGCCGGGAGCCTACAATGAGCAGTTCTTC

v_gene: TRBV5-1
d_gene: TRBD1
abundance: few
j_gene: TRBJ2-5
CDR3aa: CASSVATGEETQYF
CDR3nt: TGCGCCAGCAGCGTAGCCACAGGGGAAGAGACCCAGTACTTC

v_gene: TRBV4-1
d_gene: -
abundance: few
j_gene: TRBJ1-1
CDR3aa: CASSEQGWDTEAFF
CDR3nt: TGCGCCAGCAGCGAACAGGGTTGGGACACTGAAGCTTTCTTT

v_gene: TRBV12-3/TRBV12-4
d_gene: -
abundance: -
j_gene: TRBJ1-5
CDR3aa: CASSFGKADQPQHF
CDR3nt: TGTGCCAGCAGTTTCGGCAAGGCGGATCAGCCCCAGCATTTT

v_gene: TRBV5-6
d_gene: TRBD2
abundance: -
j_gene: TRBJ2-2
CDR3aa: CASSRPGEAGFTGELFF
CDR3nt: TGTGCCAGCAGCCGGCCGGGTGAAGCGGGATTTACCGGGGAGCTGTTTTTT

v_gene: TRBV7-2
d_gene: TRBD1
abundance: few
j_gene: TRBJ2-6
CDR3aa: CASSLWIGDSSGANVLTF
CDR3nt: TGTGCCAGCAGCTTATGGATAGGGGACAGCTCTGGGGCCAACGTCCTGACTTTC

v_gene: TRBV19
d_gene: TRBD2
abundance: once
j_gene: TRBJ2-1
CDR3aa: CASSIDLAGLIGEQFF
CDR3nt: TGTGCCAGTAGTATAGATCTCGCGGGACTAATCGGTGAGCAGTTCTTC

v_gene: TRBV28
d_gene: -
abundance: -
j_gene: TRBJ2-5
CDR3aa: CASTSPVGYETQYF
CDR3nt: TGTGCCAGCACCTCCCCGGTGGGCTATGAGACCCAGTACTTC

v_gene: TRBV25-1
d_gene: -
abundance: -
j_gene: TRBJ1-5
CDR3aa: CASSEYDVPQHF
CDR3nt: TGTGCCAGCAGTGAATATGATGTGCCCCAGCATTTT

v_gene: TRBV7-9
d_gene: TRBD2
abundance: -
j_gene: TRBJ2-3
CDR3aa: CASSPAGGLNTQYF
CDR3nt: TGTGCCAGCAGCCCAGCGGGAGGGCTTAATACGCAGTATTTT

v_gene: TRBV6-6
d_gene: TRBD2
abundance: few
j_gene: TRBJ2-5
CDR3aa: CASSSSAGQETQYF
CDR3nt: TGTGCCAGCAGTTCCTCAGCGGGACAAGAGACCCAGTACTTC

v_gene: TRBV14
d_gene: TRBD1
abundance: few
j_gene: TRBJ1-1
CDR3aa: CASSRVTGTEAFF
CDR3nt: TGTGCCAGCAGCCGAGTGACAGGGACTGAAGCTTTCTTT

v_gene: TRBV28
d_gene: TRBD1
abundance: -
j_gene: TRBJ1-2
CDR3aa: CASRGQGGFRGYTF
CDR3nt: TGTGCCAGCAGAGGACAGGGAGGATTCCGAGGCTACACCTTC

v_gene: TRBV6-5
d_gene: -
abundance: -
j_gene: TRBJ2-7
CDR3aa: CASSYSAKGIYEQYF
CDR3nt: TGTGCCAGCAGTTACTCGGCAAAGGGAATCTACGAGCAGTACTTC

v_gene: TRBV7-2
d_gene: -
abundance: many
j_gene: TRBJ2-1
CDR3aa: CASKRSNEQFF
CDR3nt: TGTGCCAGCAAAAGGAGCAATGAGCAGTTCTTC

v_gene: TRBV20-1
d_gene: TRBD1
abundance: -
j_gene: TRBJ2-2
CDR3aa: CSAKTDRGLVSAGELFF
CDR3nt: TGCAGTGCAAAGACGGACAGGGGCCTTGTGAGCGCCGGGGAGCTGTTTTTT

v_gene: TRBV19
d_gene: TRBD1
abundance: few
j_gene: TRBJ1-2
CDR3aa: CAGPTGLAYGYTF
CDR3nt: TGTGCCGGCCCGACAGGGCTGGCCTATGGCTACACCTTC

v_gene: TRBV7-2
d_gene: -
abundance: few
j_gene: TRBJ2-1
CDR3aa: CASSLAPSGFHEQFF
CDR3nt: TGTGCCAGCAGCTTAGCGCCTTCAGGGTTCCATGAGCAGTTCTTC

v_gene: TRBV5-1
d_gene: TRBD1
abundance: few
j_gene: TRBJ1-2
CDR3aa: CASSVKTGVVGYTF
CDR3nt: TGCGCCAGCAGCGTCAAGACAGGGGTTGTCGGCTACACCTTC

v_gene: TRBV11-2
d_gene: -
abundance: -
j_gene: TRBJ1-2
CDR3aa: CASSFRQDGYTF
CDR3nt: TGTGCCAGCAGTTTCCGACAGGATGGCTACACCTTC

v_gene: TRBV24-1
d_gene: TRBD1
abundance: few
j_gene: TRBJ2-5
CDR3aa: CATSDLTGGETQYF
CDR3nt: TGTGCCACCAGTGATCTGACAGGGGGCGAGACCCAGTACTTC

v_gene: TRBV28
d_gene: -
abundance: -
j_gene: TRBJ1-3
CDR3aa: CASSRGVGSGNTIYF
CDR3nt: TGTGCCAGCAGTCGTGGGGTCGGGTCTGGAAACACCATATATTTT

v_gene: TRBV7-3
d_gene: TRBD2
abundance: few
j_gene: TRBJ2-3
CDR3aa: CASSPSGTSGTDTQYF
CDR3nt: TGTGCCAGCAGCCCATCGGGGACTAGCGGCACAGATACGCAGTATTTT

v_gene: TRBV12-5
d_gene: -
abundance: few
j_gene: TRBJ2-7
CDR3aa: CASGSFFEAGRSYEQYF
CDR3nt: TGTGCTAGTGGTTCCTTCTTTGAGGCGGGGCGGTCGTACGAGCAGTACTTC

v_gene: TRBV7-3
d_gene: -
abundance: -
j_gene: TRBJ2-7
CDR3aa: CASSFTPGPSYEQYF
CDR3nt: TGTGCCAGCAGCTTCACTCCGGGGCCCTCCTACGAGCAGTACTTC

v_gene: TRBV28
d_gene: -
abundance: many
j_gene: TRBJ2-1
CDR3aa: CASSFRTRSEQFF
CDR3nt: TGTGCCAGCAGTTTCCGAACTAGGAGTGAGCAGTTCTTC

v_gene: TRBV7-6
d_gene: -
abundance: many
j_gene: TRBJ1-3
CDR3aa: CASSLARTRNTIYF
CDR3nt: TGTGCCAGCAGCTTAGCGCGAACCCGAAACACCATATATTTT

v_gene: TRBV18
d_gene: TRBD1
abundance: few
j_gene: TRBJ2-1
CDR3aa: CASSPPQGAPSHNEQFF
CDR3nt: TGTGCCAGCTCACCTCCACAGGGGGCCCCATCCCACAATGAGCAGTTCTTC

v_gene: TRBV5-4
d_gene: -
abundance: -
j_gene: TRBJ2-1
CDR3aa: CASSGRGNEQFF
CDR3nt: TGTGCCAGCAGCGGTCGTGGGAATGAGCAGTTCTTC